The 18 T cell receptor beta chains below all came from one sample that was sequenced in a study of Ad26.COV2.S vaccination and SARS-CoV-2 variants. Method: immunoSEQ multiplex PCR; TCRdb's copy keeps in-frame clones and lacks some. The sample holds around 140,000 clones, about nine tenths seen once. The sample was peripheral blood, taken after recovery from COVID-19. These receptors came from a human donor who had recovered from COVID-19.

The gene calls are TRBV28 and TRBJ2-7; 7 bases line up with TRBD2. Unmatched junction bases numbered 5, after V lost 0 bases and J lost 0 bases. The CDR3 length is 16 residues. Germline V lookup: CDR1 MDHEN, CDR2 SYDVKM. The CDR3 DNA reads TGTGCCAGCAGTTTATGGGGGGGGGTCAGCTCCTACGAGCAGTACTTC. Amino acids: CASSLWGGVSSYEQYF.

This clone was seen a handful of times. The rearrangement joins TRBV6-5 to TRBJ1-1; D is ambiguous. This CDR3 has 15 residues. Trimming cost V 6 bases and J 1 base, with 15 bases left between them. Germline V gives CDR1 MNHEY, CDR2 SVGAGI. CDR3 in amino acids: CASSRAGRTNTEAFF. The CDR3 nucleotides are TGTGCCAGCAGCCGGGCCGGACGGACGAACACTGAAGCTTTCTTT.

This sequence joins TRBV2 and TRBJ2-7; a weak D match, TRBD2 (6 bases). Trimming pared 7 bases from V and 2 bases from J, leaving 12 bases between. The CDR3 runs 13 residues. CDR1 and CDR2 from the germline V gene are SNHLY and FYNNEI. The CDR3 is CASMGGLTYEQYF. Here the CDR3 DNA reads TGTGCCAGCATGGGGGGACTGACCTACGAGCAGTACTTC.

The chain has TRBV4-1 and TRBJ2-3; D might be TRBD1 (6 bases). Trimming shortened V by 1 base and J by 4 bases, and 12 bases separated the two germline ends. The CDR3 covers 15 residues. CDR1 and CDR2 from the germline V gene are MGHRA and YSYEKL. As DNA, the CDR3 is TGCGCCAGCAGCCAAGGGGCAGGGGTGGCAGATACGCAGTATTTT. Residues: CASSQGAGVADTQYF.

The chain couples TRBV7-2 to TRBJ2-7, with TRBD1 matching over 7 bases. This CDR3 is built from 12 residues. Trimming at V came to 5 bases and at J to 4 bases, leaving 2 bases not matched to a gene. Germline-derived CDR1 and CDR2 are SGHTA and FQGNSA. As DNA, the CDR3 is TGTGCCAGCAGCCCAGGGGGATACGAGCAGTACTTC. Amino acids: CASSPGGYEQYF.

The rearrangement uses TRBV19 and TRBJ2-3; D uncertain. The ends were cut back, 3 bases at V and 1 base at J, with 8 bases in the middle. CDR3 length: 14 residues. Germline-derived CDR1 and CDR2 are LNHDA and SQIVND (reference sequence). The CDR3 reads CASSIRTGTDTQYF. Written as DNA, the CDR3 is TGTGCCAGTAGTATTAGAACAGGCACAGATACGCAGTATTTT.

In nucleotides, the CDR3 is TGTGCCAGTAGTATGCAGAGTAACTATGGCTACACCTTC. The encoded protein is CASSMQSNYGYTF. V and J are TRBV19 and TRBJ1-2; no firm D call. There are 13 residues in the CDR3. Trimming left V 3 bases short and J 1 base short, with 6 bases between. Germline V gene sequence: CDR1 LNHDA, CDR2 SQIVND (reference sequence).

The chain recombines TRBV7-2 with TRBJ2-2, with D maybe TRBD1 (5 bases). The CDR3 is made up of 14 amino acids. Trimming took off 1 base at V and 3 bases at J, with 6 bases between the two ends. CDR1 and CDR2 from the germline V gene are SGHTA and FQGNSA. The CDR3 DNA sequence: TGTGCCAGCAGCTTAGAAGGGGACACCGGGGAGCTGTTTTTT. Protein product: CASSLEGDTGELFF. The whole variable domain, remainder taken from reference TRBV7-2 and TRBJ2-2, is GAGVSQSPSNKVTEKGKDVELRCDPISGHTALYWYRQSLGQGLEFLIYFQGNSAPDKSGLPSDRFSAERTGGSVSTLTIQRTQQEDSAVYLCASSLEGDTGELFFGEGSRLTVL.

The genes are TRBV11-2 and TRBJ2-1; the D is unclear. Trimming stripped 0 bases from V and 10 bases from J, with 16 bases between. This CDR3 comprises 15 residues. Germline V gives CDR1 SGHAT, CDR2 FQNNGV. CDR3 nucleotides: TGTGCCAGCAGCTTAGATCCGGGCACCCGTATCGAGCAGTTCTTC. Translating gives CASSLDPGTRIEQFF.

V is TRBV3-1 (or the pseudogene TRBV3-2) and J is TRBJ2-3, with D perhaps TRBD2 (5 bases). CDR3 length equals 18 residues. The V end was cut by 4 bases, the J end by 4 bases, with 24 bases between. Germline-derived CDR1 and CDR2 are LGHDT and YNNKEL (reference sequence). CDR3 in DNA: TGTGCCAGCAGCCCTAGCTCGGGATCCGGCTTCGAGTCAGATACGCAGTATTTT. It is translated as CASSPSSGSGFESDTQYF.

J is TRBJ2-7 and V is TRBV18; weak D call: TRBD1 (6 bases). Germline CDR1 is KGHSH and CDR2 is LQKENI. This CDR3 region has 13 residues. V was shortened by 5 bases and J by 5 bases, with 13 bases between the two germline ends. The CDR3 loop is CASSSQGNDEQYF. The CDR3 coding sequence is TGTGCCAGCTCATCTCAGGGGAACGACGAGCAGTACTTC.

The sample holds a few counts of this clone. This rearrangement joins TRBV18 to TRBJ1-2; possible D gene TRBD1, 5 bases. The CDR3 loop spans 14 amino acids. The V end lost 3 bases, the J end lost 4 bases, and 12 bases lay between the germline ends. Per germline, CDR1 KGHSH and CDR2 LQKENI. CDR3 sequence reads: CASSPPHGTYGYTF. In DNA, the CDR3 is TGTGCCAGCTCACCTCCCCATGGGACCTATGGCTACACCTTC.

The J gene is TRBJ1-1, the V gene TRBV19; D gene ambiguous. Germline CDR1 is LNHDA and CDR2 is SQIVND (reference sequence). The CDR3 runs 13 residues. V was shortened by 7 bases and J by 1 base, with 10 bases between the two germline ends. This chain's CDR3 is CASITAANTEAFF. CDR3 coding DNA: TGTGCCAGTATAACAGCCGCGAACACTGAAGCTTTCTTT.

The gene calls are TRBV19 and TRBJ1-1, with D maybe TRBD1 (5 bases). The CDR3 runs to 13 residues. The V gene lost 7 bases and the J gene lost 0 bases, with 9 bases spanning the gap. Looked up from germline, CDR1 is LNHDA and CDR2 is SQIVND (reference sequence). CDR3 amino acids: CASTTTVNTEAFF. CDR3 sequence (DNA): TGTGCCAGTACGACGACAGTGAACACTGAAGCTTTCTTT.

The chain recombines TRBV4-3 with TRBJ2-1; D may be TRBD1 (6 bases). V shed 4 bases and J shed 7 bases, with 14 bases lying between them. Germline CDR1 reads LGHNA; CDR2 reads YSLEER. The CDR3 runs 14 residues. CDR3 coding DNA: TGCGCCAGCAGCCTCCTCCCGACAGGTAATGAGCAGTTCTTC. Residues: CASSLLPTGNEQFF.

The chain recombines TRBV5-1 with TRBJ2-3; possible D gene TRBD1, 5 bases. The CDR3 contains 14 residues. The germline CDR1 and CDR2 sequences are SGHRS and YFSETQ. V lost 4 bases and J lost 4, with 13 bases in between. The CDR3 DNA reads TGCGCCAGCAGCCACCCGCAGGGTCCAGATACGCAGTATTTT. This encodes CASSHPQGPDTQYF.

The rearrangement links TRBV11-2 to TRBJ2-3; D ambiguous. V was shortened by 3 bases and J by 4 bases, with 5 bases between the two germline ends. Germline CDR1 SGHAT, CDR2 FQNNGV. The CDR3 extends over 12 amino acids. In nucleotides, the CDR3 is TGTGCCAGCAGCTTGGTGGCAGATACGCAGTATTTT. Residues: CASSLVADTQYF.

This clone has a count of ten or more. This chain links TRBV4-3 with TRBJ1-2; 7 nucleotides match TRBD1. The CDR3 extends over 15 amino acids. V trimming: 0 bases; J trimming: 3 bases; junction bases outside the gene matches: 4. Germline CDR1 and CDR2: LGHNA and YSLEER. The CDR3: CASSQEGTVDYGYTF. The CDR3 nucleotides read TGCGCCAGCAGCCAAGAGGGGACAGTAGACTATGGCTACACCTTC.